This T cell receptor beta chain was profiled in a study of blood T cell repertoires in COVID-19. Study-level background: Symptom resolution, clearance, or two negative PCRs marked the recovered donors of Cohort 3. Samples of COVID-19 (acute and convalescent) were obtained from the United States, Italy and Spain.

In the authors' methods: By means of reference gene primer amplification, nucleated cell counts were estimated. Only in-frame clones appear in the TCRdb table, and some are missing; sequencing was by immunoSEQ multiplex PCR. The V and J calls and the clone size are those of that table, but D and trimming were determined from the DNA. The table includes hundreds of thousands of clones, 88% detected once. This CDR3 is built from 15 residues. Germline V gene lookup returns CDR1 SGHRS and CDR2 YFSETQ. V was pared by 4 bases and J by 0 bases, with 11 bases between. J is TRBJ2-1 and V is TRBV5-1; D possibly corresponds to TRBD2 (6 bases). The receptor comes from a woman aged 55-69 years in a cohort exposed to, infected with or recovered from COVID-19 (not recorded which). The sample was PBMCs or T cells enriched from blood (not recorded which). The DNA of the CDR3 is TGCGCCAGCAGCGTTAGCGGAACCTCCTACAATGAGCAGTTCTTC. Protein: CASSVSGTSYNEQFF.